This TCR beta chain stems from a study of response to subunit inactivated influenza vaccine (dated by TCRdb to 2016 to 2018). Turning to the overall study: The study used deep quantitative T cell receptor repertoire profiling to track responses to a trivalent subunit inactivated influenza vaccine. Results and caveats for the whole study, not just this receptor: The authors suggested that each seasonal influenza vaccination may recruit only a limited number of new T cells.

Library preparation employed RT-PCR. Instrument used: Illumina HiSeq 2500. The public reads were reanalyzed by TCRdb: fastp trimming at Q25, MiXCR alignment, in-frame beta chains only. Rows are combined by CDR3 protein, so each entry shows the most common genes and DNA. A total of some 500,000 distinct CDR3 sequences appear in this sample, over 10% of them only once. The ten largest make up over 10% of the sample. This specimen's time point label, interpreted: 40 to 45 days after influenza vaccine administration. As encoded in the germline V gene (reference sequence), CDR1 is SEHNR while CDR2 is FQNEAQ. The CDR3 contains 17 residues, cysteine and phenylalanine counted. CDR3 DNA is the only sequence kept; it has 51 bases, read in frame from the first base. After removal of 5 bases from V and 0 bases from J, the junction retains 13 bases not matched to a gene. On this clonotype itself: The specificity of this receptor is unknown. Per-nucleotide qualities are absent, and no much larger clonotype sits a single base away.

The chain joins TRBV7-9 to TRBJ2-7; TRBD1 matches 7 bases in the middle. Sequences were derived from PBMCs from blood, sampled roughly 48 days after vaccination. This clonotype was obtained from a man aged 50 to 59 who received an inactivated influenza vaccine. Donor details come from another sample of the same person, matched by shared clones. The DNA reads TGTGCCAGCAGCCCAAGCGTCGGCAGGGGGAACTCCTACGAGCAGTACTTC. It specifies CASSPSVGRGNSYEQYF.